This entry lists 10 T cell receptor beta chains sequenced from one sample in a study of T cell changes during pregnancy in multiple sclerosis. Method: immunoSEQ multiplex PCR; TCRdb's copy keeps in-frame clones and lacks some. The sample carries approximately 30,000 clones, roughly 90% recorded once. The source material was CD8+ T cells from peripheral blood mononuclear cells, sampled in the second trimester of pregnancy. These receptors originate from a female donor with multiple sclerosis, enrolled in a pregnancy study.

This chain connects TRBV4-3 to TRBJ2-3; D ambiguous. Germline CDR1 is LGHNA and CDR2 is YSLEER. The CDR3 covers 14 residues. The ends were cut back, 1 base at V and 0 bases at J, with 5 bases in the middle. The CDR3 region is CASSQGGSTDTQYF. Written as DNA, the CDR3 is TGCGCCAGCAGCCAAGGAGGCAGCACAGATACGCAGTATTTT.

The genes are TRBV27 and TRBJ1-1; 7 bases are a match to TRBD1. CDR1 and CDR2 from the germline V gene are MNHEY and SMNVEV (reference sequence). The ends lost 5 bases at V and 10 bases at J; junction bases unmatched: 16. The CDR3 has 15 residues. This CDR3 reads CASSPPGQLLLRAFF. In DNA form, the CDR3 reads TGTGCCAGCAGTCCCCCGGGACAGTTACTTTTGAGAGCTTTCTTT.

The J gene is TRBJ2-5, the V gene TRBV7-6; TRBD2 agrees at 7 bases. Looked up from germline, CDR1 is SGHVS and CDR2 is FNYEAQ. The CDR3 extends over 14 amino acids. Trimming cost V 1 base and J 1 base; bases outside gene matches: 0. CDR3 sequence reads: CASSLGTSQETQYF. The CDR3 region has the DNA TGTGCCAGCAGCTTAGGGACTAGCCAAGAGACCCAGTACTTC.

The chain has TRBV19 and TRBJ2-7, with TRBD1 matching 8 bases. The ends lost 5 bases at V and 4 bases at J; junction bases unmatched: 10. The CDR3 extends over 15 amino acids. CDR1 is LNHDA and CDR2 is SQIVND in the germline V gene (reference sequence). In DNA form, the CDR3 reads TGTGCCAGTAGTCGCTCGCCGACAGGGGCGTACGAGCAGTACTTC. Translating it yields CASSRSPTGAYEQYF.

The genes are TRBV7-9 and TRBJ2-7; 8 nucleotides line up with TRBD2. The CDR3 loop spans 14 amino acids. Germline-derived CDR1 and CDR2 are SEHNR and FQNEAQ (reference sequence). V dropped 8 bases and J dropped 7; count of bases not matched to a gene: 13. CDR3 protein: CASRASGGAREQYF. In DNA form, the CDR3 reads TGTGCCAGCCGCGCCTCGGGGGGGGCTCGGGAGCAGTACTTC.

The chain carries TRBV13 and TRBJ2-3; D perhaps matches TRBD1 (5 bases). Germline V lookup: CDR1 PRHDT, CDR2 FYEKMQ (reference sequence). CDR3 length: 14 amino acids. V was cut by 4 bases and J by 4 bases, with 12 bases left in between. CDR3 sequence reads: CASSSPYRSDTQYF. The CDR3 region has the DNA TGTGCCAGCAGCTCGCCTTACAGGTCAGATACGCAGTATTTT.

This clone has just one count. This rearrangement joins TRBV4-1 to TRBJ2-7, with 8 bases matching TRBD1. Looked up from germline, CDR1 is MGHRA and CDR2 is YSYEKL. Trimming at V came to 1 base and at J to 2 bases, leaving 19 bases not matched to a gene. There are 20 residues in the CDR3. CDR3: CASSQVYGRGRFFETYEQYF. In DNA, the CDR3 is TGCGCCAGCAGCCAAGTATATGGCAGGGGGCGATTCTTCGAGACCTACGAGCAGTACTTC.

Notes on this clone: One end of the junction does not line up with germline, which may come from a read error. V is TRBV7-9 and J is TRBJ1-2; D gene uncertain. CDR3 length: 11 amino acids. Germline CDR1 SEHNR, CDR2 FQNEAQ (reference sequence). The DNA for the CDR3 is TGTGCCAGCAGCTTAGCTCTGGCAGGTGCGTTC. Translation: CASSLALAGAF.

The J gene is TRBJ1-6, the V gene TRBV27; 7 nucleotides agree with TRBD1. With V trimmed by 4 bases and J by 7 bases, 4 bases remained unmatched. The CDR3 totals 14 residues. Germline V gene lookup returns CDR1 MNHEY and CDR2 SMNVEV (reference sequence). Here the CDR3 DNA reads TGTGCCAGCAGTTATACAGGGGCGAATTCACCCCTCCACTTT. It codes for CASSYTGANSPLHF.

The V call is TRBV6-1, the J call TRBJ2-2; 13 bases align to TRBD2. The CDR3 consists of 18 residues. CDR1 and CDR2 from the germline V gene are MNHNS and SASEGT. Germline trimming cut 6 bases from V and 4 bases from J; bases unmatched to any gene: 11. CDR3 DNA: TGTGCCAGCAGGGAACTAGCGGGGGGGCCTGCGGGCACCGGGGAGCTGTTTTTT. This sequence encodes CASRELAGGPAGTGELFF.